The 20 T cell receptor beta chains below were found in one sample sequenced in a study of blood T cell repertoires in COVID-19. Some clones are missing from TCRdb's copy, which holds only in-frame ones; the method was immunoSEQ multiplex PCR. The profile shows about 300,000 clones, about four fifths of them singletons. The specimen was peripheral blood. Every receptor here comes from a woman in her 50s who had recovered from COVID-19.

The J gene is TRBJ2-7, the V gene TRBV3-1 (or the pseudogene TRBV3-2), with 8 bases aligning to TRBD1. This CDR3 has 13 residues. V was pared by 4 bases and J by 3 bases, with 2 bases of the junction left unmatched. CDR1 is LGHDT, CDR2 YNNKEL, per germline (reference sequence). The CDR3 spells CASSPGQVYEQYF. In DNA form, the CDR3 reads TGTGCCAGCAGCCCGGGACAGGTCTACGAGCAGTACTTC.

V is TRBV24-1 and J is TRBJ2-3; 7 bases agree with TRBD2. J lost 5 bases, V lost 3 bases, and 7 bases had no gene match. Germline V CDR1 and CDR2: KGHDR, SFDVKD. This CDR3 has 15 residues. The CDR3 nucleotides read TGTGCCACCAGTGATATGGGAGGGGCCGGAGATACGCAGTATTTT. Translated: CATSDMGGAGDTQYF.

To note about this clone: The same CDR3 is also encoded by other DNA sequences in this sample. As DNA, the CDR3 is TGTGCCAGCAGCCCGACTAGCGGGGGATACGAGCAGTACTTC. Residues: CASSPTSGGYEQYF. V gene TRBV7-2 combines with J gene TRBJ2-7, with 12 bases matching TRBD2. The CDR3 extends over 14 amino acids. V dropped 5 bases and J dropped 4; count of bases not matched to a gene: 3. The germline V gene has CDR1 SGHTA and CDR2 FQGNSA.

V is TRBV18 and J is TRBJ2-6, with TRBD1 as a possible D gene (6 bases). Germline loops: CDR1 KGHSH, CDR2 LQKENI. Trimming took off 4 bases at V and 0 bases at J, with 19 bases between the two ends. The CDR3 spans 19 residues. The CDR3 here is CASSLNRTAWRSGANVLTF. CDR3 nucleotides: TGTGCCAGCTCACTCAACCGGACAGCGTGGCGCTCTGGGGCCAACGTCCTGACTTTC.

J is TRBJ2-7 and V is TRBV28; no clear D. Germline CDR1 is MDHEN and CDR2 is SYDVKM. The CDR3 totals 15 residues. V lost 4 bases and J lost 3, with 16 bases in between. The CDR3 is CASSSWAPPGYEQYF. CDR3 coding DNA: TGTGCCAGCAGTTCCTGGGCCCCTCCCGGCTACGAGCAGTACTTC.

This clone was counted a single time. V is TRBV19 and J is TRBJ2-6; 7 nucleotides match TRBD2. The CDR3 has 15 amino acids. Losses at the gene ends were 11 bases for V and 0 bases for J; bases not matched to a gene: 7. Germline V gene sequence: CDR1 LNHDA, CDR2 SQIVND (reference sequence). CDR3 sequence (DNA): TGTGCCGGGCAGGGCGGGAGCTCTGGGGCCAACGTCCTGACTTTC. Amino acids: CAGQGGSSGANVLTF.

The V gene is TRBV5-4, the J gene TRBJ1-5, with 9 bases aligning to TRBD1. Germline CDR1 reads SGHNT; CDR2 reads YYREEE (reference sequence). V trimming: 0 bases; J trimming: 2 bases; junction bases outside the gene matches: 0. The CDR3 runs 15 residues. The CDR3 spells CASSLGTGGNQPQHF. For the CDR3, the DNA is TGTGCCAGCAGCTTGGGGACAGGGGGCAATCAGCCCCAGCATTTT.

This chain joins TRBV7-2 and TRBJ2-1, with 14 bases lining up with TRBD2. The V gene's germline CDR1 is SGHTA and CDR2 FQGNSA. V lost 5 bases and J lost 7; bases outside the gene matches: 4. This CDR3 has 15 amino acids. Here the CDR3 reads CASSPWTSGGNEQFF. The CDR3 nucleotides are TGTGCCAGCAGCCCGTGGACTAGCGGGGGGAATGAGCAGTTCTTC.

This sequence joins TRBV30 and TRBJ1-2, with D possibly matching TRBD1 (5 bases). The V and J ends lost 2 bases and 8 bases respectively, with 15 bases between them. CDR1 and CDR2 from the germline V gene are GTSNPN and SVGIG (reference sequence). The CDR3 extends over 13 amino acids. Written as DNA, the CDR3 is TGTGCCTGGAGTCCCTACAGGAGTACGGGCTACACCTTC. As protein: CAWSPYRSTGYTF.

This chain links TRBV7-8 with TRBJ2-3; a weak D match, TRBD2 (6 bases). The V and J ends lost 3 bases and 0 bases respectively, with 10 bases between them. This CDR3 contains 15 residues. Germline CDR1 is SGHVS and CDR2 is FQNEAQ. DNA for the CDR3: TGTGCCAGCAGCTTGGGCGGGGCTAGCACAGATACGCAGTATTTT. Protein product: CASSLGGASTDTQYF.

This chain joins TRBV24-1 and TRBJ2-1; D might be TRBD2 (6 bases). Trimming removed 4 bases at V and 3 bases at J, with 18 bases between. The CDR3 consists of 17 residues. Germline loops: CDR1 KGHDR, CDR2 SFDVKD. In DNA, the CDR3 is TGTGCCACCAGTGACCCCAATGCGGCGGGGAACTACAATGAGCAGTTCTTC. Its protein product is CATSDPNAAGNYNEQFF.

The CDR3 bases are TGTGCCTCTCAGGTGGCCGACACTGAAGCTTTCTTT. Translated: CASQVADTEAFF. The chain links TRBV28 to TRBJ1-1, with D unresolved. Germline V CDR1 and CDR2: MDHEN, SYDVKM. The CDR3 is 12 amino acids. Trimming took 11 bases from V and 3 from J, leaving 13 bases between them.

The J gene is TRBJ2-7, the V gene TRBV27; 7 bases align to TRBD2. The germline V gene has CDR1 MNHEY and CDR2 SMNVEV (reference sequence). The CDR3 sequence is 13 residues long. The trim removed 6 bases at V and 1 base at J, leaving 3 bases unmatched. CDR3 sequence reads: CASSGTISYEQYF. CDR3 in DNA: TGTGCCAGCAGCGGGACTATTTCCTACGAGCAGTACTTC.

The chain recombines TRBV19 with TRBJ1-5; D is ambiguous. The CDR3 has 14 residues. The V gene's germline CDR1 is LNHDA and CDR2 SQIVND (reference sequence). V gave up 3 bases and J gave up 6 bases, with 12 bases separating them. The chain's CDR3 is CASSIRQSGQPQHF. The CDR3 DNA is TGTGCCAGTAGTATCCGTCAGTCTGGTCAGCCCCAGCATTTT.

The J gene is TRBJ1-2, the V gene TRBV28, with 8 bases that match TRBD1. With V trimmed by 2 bases and J by 7 bases, 6 bases remained unmatched. The CDR3 has 14 amino acids. Germline-derived CDR1 and CDR2 are MDHEN and SYDVKM. CDR3 region: CASSLNPGGVGYTF. CDR3 in DNA: TGTGCCAGCAGTTTAAATCCAGGGGGCGTTGGCTACACCTTC.

The chain couples TRBV27 to TRBJ2-7; 9 bases line up with TRBD1. Trimming took 5 bases from V and 5 from J; bases not matched to a gene: 10. The CDR3 covers 15 residues. CDR1 and CDR2 from the germline V gene are MNHEY and SMNVEV (reference sequence). In nucleotides, the CDR3 is TGTGCCAGCAGTGCCCCCGGGACAGGGAGGGACGAGCAGTACTTC. Amino acid sequence: CASSAPGTGRDEQYF.

The chain is built from TRBV24-1 and TRBJ2-1; 11 bases align to TRBD2. The CDR3 runs 19 residues. The germline gives CDR1 KGHDR, CDR2 SFDVKD. V lost 4 bases and J lost 9; bases outside the gene matches: 19. CDR3 region: CATSEPPRASGGWIGEQFF. The CDR3 DNA reads as TGTGCCACCAGTGAGCCGCCCAGGGCTAGCGGGGGGTGGATAGGTGAGCAGTTCTTC.

V usage is TRBV28 and J usage is TRBJ2-1; 7 nucleotides align to TRBD1. CDR1 and CDR2 from the germline V gene are MDHEN and SYDVKM. CDR3 length: 13 residues. Germline trimming cut 9 bases from V and 8 bases from J; bases unmatched to any gene: 10. The CDR3 spells CASITTGIYEQFF. The CDR3 DNA is TGTGCCAGTATAACGACAGGGATTTATGAGCAGTTCTTC.

This clone came up a few times. The chain uses TRBV6-5 and TRBJ1-1; 7 nucleotides agree with TRBD1. J gave up 3 bases and V 7 bases, and 5 bases lay outside the gene matches. Germline lookup yields CDR1 MNHEY and CDR2 SVGAGI. There are 13 residues in the CDR3. The CDR3: CASTFQGDTEAFF. DNA of the CDR3: TGTGCCAGCACCTTCCAGGGGGACACTGAAGCTTTCTTT.

The table lists this clone with a count of one. The sample has other DNA sequences that encode this CDR3 too. This sequence joins TRBV3-1 (or the pseudogene TRBV3-2) and TRBJ2-5; 10 bases fit TRBD2. The germline gives CDR1 LGHDT, CDR2 YNNKEL (reference sequence). V was clipped by 0 bases and J by 9 bases; unmatched bases: 4. This CDR3 contains 14 residues. The CDR3 DNA follows: TGTGCCAGCAGCCAAGATAGCAGCGGGGGGGCCCAGTACTTC. Translating gives CASSQDSSGGAQYF.